The rows below give T cell receptor beta chains drawn from one sample of a study of human T cells and chemical hapten exposure. TCRdb recomputed calls from the RACE reads with MiXCR, one row per CDR3 protein. The data show tens of thousands of distinct CDR3 sequences, 9.4% seen once. The sample consisted of whole blood, taken in connection with sensitization to the hapten diphenylcyclopropenone (DPC). These receptor sequences come from a woman aged 40 to 50 with alopecia areata. Some clones in this sample may be carry-over from other donors' samples. CDR3s include the opening cysteine and the closing phenylalanine or tryptophan. Fields, in order: J gene, clone size, D gene, V gene, CDR3 protein, CDR3 DNA. D genes are given only for firm matches. Size is stated for part of the rows, as once, few or many counts, or as a class when the clone is expanded.

>TRBJ1-4|.|TRBD1|TRBV4-3
CASSQRPWDRGRIANEKLFF
TGCGCCAGCAGCCAAAGGCCCTGGGACAGGGGGCGCATAGCTAATGAAAAACTGTTTTTT
>TRBJ2-3|many|TRBD1|TRBV5-4
CASSWGQGFSTDTQYF
TGTGCCAGCAGCTGGGGACAGGGATTTAGCACAGATACGCAGTATTTT
>TRBJ2-5|many|TRBD2|TRBV7-3
CASSAGLEGETQYF
TGTGCCAGCAGCGCGGGACTAGAAGGCGAGACCCAGTACTTC
>TRBJ2-1|few|.|TRBV6-4
CASSDNFRHNSHEQFF
TGTGCCAGCAGTGACAATTTCCGCCATAATTCGCATGAGCAGTTCTTC
>TRBJ2-1|few|TRBD2|TRBV12-3/TRBV12-4
CANPFGGAYNEQFF
TGTGCCAACCCTTTCGGGGGGGCCTACAATGAGCAGTTCTTC
>TRBJ2-4|many|TRBD1|TRBV29-1
CSAGDRVQYF
TGCAGCGCTGGGGACAGGGTTCAGTACTTC
>TRBJ2-7|many|TRBD1|TRBV20-1
CSARTPDRAYEQYF
TGCAGTGCTAGGACCCCGGACAGGGCCTACGAGCAGTACTTC
>TRBJ2-2|many|.|TRBV6-2/TRBV6-3
CASSPSVGTGELFF
TGTGCCAGCAGTCCTAGCGTAGGCACCGGGGAGCTGTTTTTT
>TRBJ2-2|many|.|TRBV4-1
CASSQVGQNTGELFF
TGCGCCAGCAGCCAAGTGGGACAGAACACCGGGGAGCTGTTTTTT
>TRBJ2-3|medium-sized|.|TRBV24-1
CATRGNTDTQYF
TGTGCCACCAGGGGCAACACAGATACGCAGTATTTT
>TRBJ1-5|many|TRBD1|TRBV6-1
CASSPHYRGGQPQHF
TGTGCCAGCAGCCCGCATTACAGGGGCGGGCAGCCCCAGCATTTT
>TRBJ1-4|.|.|TRBV3-1
CASSQNSPTNEKLFF
TGTGCCAGCAGCCAAAACAGTCCCACTAATGAAAAACTGTTTTTT
>TRBJ2-7|.|.|TRBV18
CASSAGNEQYF
TGTGCCAGCTCAGCTGGGAACGAGCAGTACTTC
>TRBJ1-1|few|.|TRBV9
CASSPGGGLTEAFF
TGTGCCAGCAGCCCGGGAGGTGGGTTGACTGAAGCTTTCTTT
>TRBJ2-6|medium-sized|.|TRBV5-1
CASSLTPSGSASGANVLTF
TGCGCCAGCAGCCTGACCCCCTCCGGCTCGGCGTCCGGGGCCAACGTCCTGACTTTC
>TRBJ1-1|few|.|TRBV12-3/TRBV12-4
CASSSTGFISVAFF
TGTGCCAGCAGCTCCACAGGGTTCATATCGGTAGCTTTCTTT
>TRBJ1-1|many|TRBD1|TRBV9
CASSTDRGEAFF
TGTGCCAGCAGCACCGACAGGGGTGAAGCTTTCTTT
>TRBJ2-7|few|TRBD1|TRBV25-1
CASRDRRNEQYF
TGTGCCAGCCGGGACAGACGAAACGAGCAGTACTTC
>TRBJ2-5|many|.|TRBV6-6
CASTPFRGKETQYF
TGTGCCAGCACCCCCTTTAGGGGGAAAGAGACCCAGTACTTC
>TRBJ1-5|many|TRBD1|TRBV20-1
CSARPTDRGSNQPQHF
TGCAGTGCTAGACCTACAGACAGGGGGAGCAATCAGCCCCAGCATTTT
>TRBJ1-2|many|.|TRBV7-3
CASSGVGDYGYTF
TGTGCCAGCAGCGGAGTTGGGGACTATGGCTACACCTTC
>TRBJ2-7|many|TRBD2|TRBV6-1
CASSRLTGTSAEQYF
TGTGCCAGCAGTCGACTGACCGGGACTAGCGCCGAGCAGTACTTC
>TRBJ1-6|.|.|TRBV11-2
CASSLGYGQRNSPLHF
TGTGCCAGCAGCTTGGGGTATGGACAGCGAAATTCACCCCTCCACTTT
>TRBJ1-5|.|.|TRBV4-1
CASSQEARSNQPQHF
TGCGCCAGCAGCCAAGAGGCCCGTAGCAATCAGCCCCAGCATTTT
>TRBJ1-2|many|.|TRBV6-6
CASSYSRDTQNYGYTF
TGTGCCAGCAGTTACTCGAGGGATACCCAAAACTATGGCTACACCTTC
>TRBJ1-1|.|TRBD1|TRBV7-9
CASSDGQGYTEAFF
TGTGCCAGCAGCGACGGACAGGGGTACACTGAAGCTTTCTTT
>TRBJ2-1|few|TRBD1|TRBV6-2/TRBV6-3
CASNGQGVLWEQFF
TGTGCCAGCAATGGACAGGGAGTTCTGTGGGAGCAGTTCTTC
>TRBJ2-5|.|.|TRBV12-3/TRBV12-4
CTSSLQETQYF
TGTACCAGCAGTTTACAAGAGACCCAGTACTTC
>TRBJ2-6|.|.|TRBV5-5
CASSSERVLSSGANVLTF
TGTGCCAGCAGCTCGGAGAGAGTCCTAAGCTCTGGGGCCAACGTCCTGACTTTC
>TRBJ1-1|many|.|TRBV7-6
CASSLANLGKAEAFF
TGTGCCAGCAGCTTAGCGAACTTGGGGAAGGCTGAAGCTTTCTTT
>TRBJ2-7|many|TRBD1|TRBV3-1
CASSQASTGSYEQYF
TGTGCCAGCAGCCAAGCGTCGACAGGGTCCTACGAGCAGTACTTC
>TRBJ1-3|.|.|TRBV7-9
CASSSTGTSYGNTIYF
TGTGCCAGCAGCTCGACCGGGACGTCCTATGGAAACACCATATATTTT
>TRBJ1-5|.|.|TRBV6-1
CASSGQFSNQPQHF
TGTGCCAGCAGTGGACAGTTTAGCAATCAGCCCCAGCATTTT
>TRBJ2-3|.|TRBD1|TRBV2
CASSRQGDTQYF
TGTGCCAGCAGTCGACAGGGAGATACGCAGTATTTT
>TRBJ1-1|.|TRBD1|TRBV7-9
CASSQGDLYTEAFF
TGTGCCAGCAGCCAGGGGGACCTCTACACTGAAGCTTTCTTT
>TRBJ2-7|many|.|TRBV20-1
CSARGGEEYEQYF
TGCAGTGCTAGAGGAGGGGAGGAATACGAGCAGTACTTC
>TRBJ1-2|many|TRBD1|TRBV3-1
CASSQDLQGSFHYGYTF
TGTGCCAGCAGCCAGGACTTACAGGGGTCCTTCCACTATGGCTACACCTTC
>TRBJ1-1|many|.|TRBV14
CASSRQGTEAFF
TGTGCCAGCAGCCGTCAGGGAACTGAAGCTTTCTTT
>TRBJ1-6|many|.|TRBV7-8
CASSSSIQSTRGSPLHF
TGTGCCAGCAGCTCATCTATCCAGTCGACGAGGGGTTCACCCCTCCACTTT
>TRBJ2-7|.|.|TRBV14
CASSQDPAPGYYEQYF
TGTGCCAGCAGCCAAGATCCGGCACCGGGGTATTACGAGCAGTACTTC
>TRBJ1-6|few|TRBD1|TRBV30
CAWSVGGQGYSPLHF
TGTGCCTGGAGTGTGGGGGGACAGGGTTATTCACCCCTCCACTTT
>TRBJ2-2|.|.|TRBV11-1
CASSGGGELFF
TGTGCCAGCAGCGGTGGCGGGGAGCTGTTTTTT
>TRBJ2-3|few|.|TRBV7-2
CASSFSPLDTQYF
TGTGCCAGCAGCTTTTCCCCCTTGGATACGCAGTATTTT
>TRBJ2-3|.|TRBD1|TRBV6-5
CAIGTGPGYF
TGTGCCATCGGGACAGGCCCTGGGTATTTT
>TRBJ2-7|few|.|TRBV2
CASYRVGNEQYF
TGTGCCAGTTACAGGGTAGGGAACGAGCAGTACTTC
>TRBJ2-7|many|.|TRBV6-4
CASEYQANEQYF
TGTGCCAGCGAATACCAGGCAAACGAGCAGTACTTC
>TRBJ1-4|.|TRBD1|TRBV20-1
CSARVLDRGGEKLFF
TGCAGTGCTAGAGTTCTCGACAGGGGAGGGGAAAAACTGTTTTTT
>TRBJ1-5|few|.|TRBV20-1
CSARDRGRGAINQPQHF
TGCAGTGCTAGAGATCGCGGTCGGGGGGCTATCAATCAGCCCCAGCATTTT
>TRBJ1-4|.|TRBD1|TRBV18
CASSRTGTNEKLFF
TGTGCCAGCTCACGGACAGGGACAAATGAAAAACTGTTTTTT